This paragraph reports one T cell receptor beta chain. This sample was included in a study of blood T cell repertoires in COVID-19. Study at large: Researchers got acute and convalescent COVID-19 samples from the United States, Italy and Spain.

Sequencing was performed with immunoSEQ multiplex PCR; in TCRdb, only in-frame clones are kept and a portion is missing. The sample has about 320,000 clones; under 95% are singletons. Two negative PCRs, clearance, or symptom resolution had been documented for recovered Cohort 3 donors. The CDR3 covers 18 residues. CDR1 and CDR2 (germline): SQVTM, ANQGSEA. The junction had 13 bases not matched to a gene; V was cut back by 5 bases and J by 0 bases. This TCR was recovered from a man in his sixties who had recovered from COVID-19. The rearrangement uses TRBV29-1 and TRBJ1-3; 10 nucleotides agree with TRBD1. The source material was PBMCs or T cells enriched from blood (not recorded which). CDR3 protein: CSVLMLPGQGSSGNTIYF. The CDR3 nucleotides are TGCAGCGTTTTGATGCTTCCGGGACAGGGGAGCTCTGGAAACACCATATATTTT.